Below, 17 T cell receptor beta chains from the same sample are listed, as sequenced in a study of T cell clonality in common variable immunodeficiency. Sequenced by immunoSEQ multiplex PCR; TCRdb stores in-frame clones only, minus some. The sample includes about 45,000 clones, none of them occurring once. Sequenced: peripheral blood mononuclear cells. These receptors came from a person aged 18 to 75 in good health.

This clone was picked up many times. The read halts 3 residues ahead of the CDR3 end, with the missing end drawn from the germline J gene. The V and J genes are TRBV30 and TRBJ1-1; no definite D call. Per germline, CDR1 GTSNPN and CDR2 SVGIG (reference sequence). V was trimmed by 1 base and J by 2 bases, leaving 8 bases between them. This CDR3 is 13 amino acids long. The CDR3 loop reads CAWSANSNTEAFF. The part of the CDR3 DNA that was read is TGTGCCTGGAGTGCAAACAGCAACACTGAA.

This clone was seen ten or more times. A read error is possible here, since a much larger clone lies one base away. The CDR3 is cut off 3 residues early in the read; its end comes from the germline J gene. Other nucleotide sequences in the sample specify the same CDR3. The V gene is TRBV5-4, the J gene TRBJ1-1; 9 bases map to TRBD1. The CDR3 length is 15 residues. Germline V gene lookup returns CDR1 SGHNT and CDR2 YYREEE (reference sequence). V was pared by 3 bases and J by 6 bases, with 9 bases of the junction left unmatched. The CDR3 sequence is CASSYPGQGAPEAFF. CDR3 DNA (partial): TGTGCCAGCAGCTACCCGGGACAGGGAGCCCCTGAA.

This clone was observed at least ten times. Read coverage stops 3 residues before the CDR3 terminus; the germline J gene supplies the remainder. This chain connects TRBV6-4 to TRBJ2-1, with D maybe TRBD1 (6 bases). Germline CDR1 is MRHNA and CDR2 is SNTAGT. The ends were cut back, 4 bases at V and 5 bases at J, with 9 bases in the middle. The CDR3 consists of 13 residues. CDR3 DNA (partial): TGTGCCAGCAGTGTTAGGGACAACAATGAG. It encodes CASSVRDNNE. The whole CDR3 region reads CASSVRDNNEQFF.

This clone was found many times. Sequencing ends 3 residues short of the CDR3 end; the germline J gene provides the rest. The rearrangement uses TRBV7-2 and TRBJ2-5; D is undetermined. Trimming left V 3 bases short and J 3 bases short, with 5 bases between. Germline CDR1 reads SGHTA; CDR2 reads FQGNSA. This CDR3 contains 12 residues. The chain's CDR3 is CASSFTKETQYF. The DNA read from the CDR3 is TGTGCCAGCAGCTTCACAAAAGAGACC.

This clone was counted at least ten times. The DNA ends 3 residues before the CDR3 does, and the rest of the CDR3 is filled in from the germline J gene. The chain recombines TRBV20-1 with TRBJ1-2; possible D gene TRBD1, 6 bases. Looked up from germline, CDR1 is DFQATT and CDR2 is SNEGSKA (reference sequence). The ends were cut back, 3 bases at V and 4 bases at J, with 12 bases in the middle. The CDR3 extends over 13 amino acids. The sequenced CDR3 bases are TGCAGTGCTAGTCTACAGGGACCCTATGGC. Its translation: CSASLQGPYG. The CDR3 in full is CSASLQGPYGYTF.

This clone came up many times. The read halts 3 residues ahead of the CDR3 end, with the missing end drawn from the germline J gene. Other DNA variants within this sample encode the same CDR3. The chain carries TRBV7-2 and TRBJ2-7, with unresolved D. CDR1 SGHTA and CDR2 FQGNSA come from the germline V gene. The CDR3 has 11 amino acids. Trimming took 5 bases from V and 1 from J, leaving 3 bases between them. The part of the CDR3 DNA that was read is TGTGCCAGCAGCCATTCCTACGAG. Translated: CASSHSYE. The CDR3 in its entirety is CASSHSYEQYF. Full variable domain (missing parts from reference TRBV7-2 and TRBJ2-7): GAGVSQSPSNKVTEKGKDVELRCDPISGHTALYWYRQSLGQGLEFLIYFQGNSAPDKSGLPSDRFSAERTGGSVSTLTIQRTQQEDSAVYLCASSHSYEQYFGPGTRLTVT.

This clone was detected ten times or more. The sequence runs out 3 residues before the end of the CDR3; the remainder is reconstructed from the germline J gene. V usage is TRBV11-2 and J usage is TRBJ1-4, with unresolved D. The CDR3 loop spans 15 amino acids. V was pared by 1 base and J by 1 base, with 7 bases between. In germline, CDR1 is SGHAT, CDR2 FQNNGV. Partial CDR3 DNA: TGTGCCAGCAGCTTAGGCAGGCAAACTAATGAAAAA. This gives the protein CASSLGRQTNEK. The full-length CDR3 reads as CASSLGRQTNEKLFF.

In its sample, this clone was seen many times. The observed sequence ends 3 residues before the CDR3 terminus, with the missing tail filled in from the germline J gene. The rearrangement joins TRBV30 to TRBJ2-3; D is possibly TRBD2 (5 bases). The CDR3 covers 12 residues. V was shortened by 5 bases and J by 4 bases, with 10 bases between the two germline ends. CDR1 and CDR2 from the germline V gene are GTSNPN and SVGIG (reference sequence). The CDR3 loop reads CAWGLGADTQYF. CDR3 DNA, as far as it was read: TGTGCCTGGGGGCTCGGGGCAGATACG.

This clone was counted many times. The read gets to within 3 residues of the CDR3 end, and the germline J gene fills in the rest. V and J are TRBV5-1 and TRBJ2-2; 15 bases are a match to TRBD2. The CDR3 is 16 amino acids. The J segment lost 6 bases and the V segment lost 4 bases, leaving 4 bases of the junction unmatched. CDR1 and CDR2 (germline): SGHRS, YFSETQ. CDR3 DNA (partial): TGCGCCAGCAGCGGACGGACTAGCGGGAGGGCCGGGGAG. Translated, it gives CASSGRTSGRAGE. The full CDR3 reads CASSGRTSGRAGELFF.

This clone appeared many times. Read coverage stops 3 residues before the CDR3 terminus; the germline J gene supplies the remainder. The chain has TRBV19 and TRBJ2-3; 7 bases are a match to TRBD2. Germline V gives CDR1 LNHDA, CDR2 SQIVND (reference sequence). J gave up 8 bases and V 1 base, and 3 bases lay outside the gene matches. The CDR3 covers 13 residues. CDR3 protein: CASSIGGGGTQYF. CDR3 bases read: TGTGCCAGTAGTATAGGGGGGGGAGGTACG.

This clone came up many times. The DNA ends 3 residues before the CDR3 does, and the rest of the CDR3 is filled in from the germline J gene. This rearrangement joins TRBV7-9 to TRBJ2-7; D gene uncertain. V lost 5 bases and J 0 bases, leaving 14 bases between the germline ends. Germline CDR1 reads SEHNR; CDR2 reads FQNEAQ (reference sequence). The length of the CDR3 is 15 residues. The CDR3 region is CASSKGPQLSYEQYF. CDR3 bases read: TGTGCCAGCAGCAAAGGGCCCCAGCTCTCCTACGAG.

Ten or more counts support this clone. The read finishes 3 residues shy of the CDR3 end, and the germline J gene is used to complete it. The chain is built from TRBV10-3 and TRBJ1-5; 9 bases line up with TRBD1. V dropped 8 bases and J dropped 3; count of bases not matched to a gene: 14. This CDR3 is 17 amino acids long. Germline CDR1 reads ENHRY; CDR2 reads SYGVKD. The sequenced part of the CDR3 DNA is TGTGCCATCTCCTCGGCTGGAGACAGGGGGGCCAATCAGCCC. It is translated as CAISSAGDRGANQP. The CDR3, in full, reads CAISSAGDRGANQPQHF.

This clone was detected many times. The read ends 3 residues early relative to the CDR3; the germline J gene fills the gap. V is TRBV20-1 and J is TRBJ2-1; 10 positions agree with TRBD2. From germline, CDR1 is DFQATT and CDR2 SNEGSKA (reference sequence). V lost 0 bases and J lost 8; bases outside the gene matches: 7. The CDR3 contains 15 residues. Incomplete CDR3 DNA: TGCAGTGCTAGAGAAGGGAGCGGGGGGGCCTATGAG. The encoded protein is CSAREGSGGAYE. The entire CDR3 is CSAREGSGGAYEQFF.

This clone has at least ten counts. Read data end 3 residues before the CDR3 end; the end is taken from the germline J gene. Other DNA variants within this sample encode the same CDR3. The chain carries TRBV11-3 and TRBJ1-1; TRBD1 is a possible D gene (5 bases). The CDR3 loop spans 14 amino acids. Germline V gives CDR1 SGHNT, CDR2 YENEEA. The V and J ends lost 6 bases and 2 bases respectively, with 13 bases between them. This CDR3 is CASSRGSRNTEAFF. CDR3 DNA (partial): TGTGCCAGCAGTCGGGGGAGTCGAAACACTGAA.

This clone was picked up many times. The read finishes 3 residues shy of the CDR3 end, and the germline J gene is used to complete it. This chain connects TRBV5-5 to TRBJ2-3; D is unresolved. Deletions cut 7 bases from V and 5 bases from J, with 11 bases between. Germline CDR1 and CDR2: SGHKS and YYEKEE (reference sequence). The CDR3 sequence is 12 residues long. CDR3 DNA (partial): TGTGCCAGCTCTCACGGGTTAGATACG. Its translation: CASSHGLDT. The entire CDR3 reads CASSHGLDTQYF.

This clone has a count of ten or more. The read falls 3 residues short of the CDR3 end, and the missing part is taken from the germline J gene. V and J are TRBV5-1 and TRBJ2-1; D gene ambiguous. CDR1 SGHRS and CDR2 YFSETQ come from the germline V gene. The CDR3 has 11 amino acids. The V end lost 4 bases, the J end lost 5 bases, and 4 bases lay between the germline ends. The CDR3 bases that were read are TGCGCCAGCAGCCCTAACAATGAG. It codes for CASSPNNE. The full CDR3 reads CASSPNNEQFF. The complete variable domain, with remaining parts taken from reference TRBV5-1 and TRBJ2-1, reads KAGVTQTPRYLIKTRGQQVTLSCSPISGHRSVSWYQQTPGQGLQFLFEYFSETQRNKGNFPGRFSGRQFSNSRSEMNVSTLELGDSALYLCASSPNNEQFFGPGTRLTVL.

This clone was observed many times. The observed sequence ends 3 residues before the CDR3 terminus, with the missing tail filled in from the germline J gene. This chain links TRBV6-2 or TRBV6-3 with TRBJ1-1; D not resolved. CDR1 is MNHEY, CDR2 SVGEGT, per germline. Trimming cost V 7 bases and J 4 bases, with 16 bases left between them. The CDR3 consists of 14 residues. The CDR3 reads CASKVDNLITEAFF. CDR3 DNA (partial): TGTGCCAGCAAGGTAGACAACCTAATCACTGAA.